This T cell receptor (beta chain) was identified in a study of shared clonotypes between healthy human individuals. Researchers ran the assay at a deep level. TCRdb keeps only in-frame clones here, not all; method: immunoSEQ multiplex PCR. The table has some 680,000 clones, less than 80% seen once. Germline V gene lookup returns CDR1 SGHDT and CDR2 YYEEEE. Deletions cut 2 bases from V and 0 bases from J, with 16 bases between. CDR3 length equals 17 residues. Concerning this clone: What it binds is not known.

Broader study findings: Sequencing of the sorted subsets was shown by rarefaction to be incomplete despite large depth.

Healthy and HIV-negative, the adult donors had no recent acute infections or vaccinations. The chain links TRBV5-6 to TRBJ2-3; D may be TRBD1 (6 bases). The clonotype was recovered from a woman aged 25 to 39 in good health. Sequencing was done on a sample of memory CD4+ T cells sorted from blood. Subset defined: CD45RA-negative fraction. The CDR3 nucleotides are TGTGCCAGCAGCTTTGGGCAGGGGAGACGTAGCACAGATACGCAGTATTTT. Translation gives CASSFGQGRRSTDTQYF.